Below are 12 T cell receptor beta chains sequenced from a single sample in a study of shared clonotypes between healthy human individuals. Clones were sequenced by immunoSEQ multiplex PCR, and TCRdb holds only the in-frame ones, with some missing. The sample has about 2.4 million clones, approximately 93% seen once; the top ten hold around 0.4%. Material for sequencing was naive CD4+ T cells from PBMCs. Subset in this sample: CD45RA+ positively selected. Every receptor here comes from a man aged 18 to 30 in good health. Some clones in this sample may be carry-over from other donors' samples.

The CDR3 region is CASSSRGQIYEQYF. DNA for the CDR3: TGCGCCAGCAGCTCCCGGGGACAAATCTACGAGCAGTACTTC. The chain recombines TRBV5-1 with TRBJ2-7; TRBD1 is a possible D gene (6 bases). V lost 3 bases to trimming and J lost 3 bases, with 13 bases between them. Germline V gene sequence: CDR1 SGHRS, CDR2 YFSETQ. The CDR3 has 14 residues.

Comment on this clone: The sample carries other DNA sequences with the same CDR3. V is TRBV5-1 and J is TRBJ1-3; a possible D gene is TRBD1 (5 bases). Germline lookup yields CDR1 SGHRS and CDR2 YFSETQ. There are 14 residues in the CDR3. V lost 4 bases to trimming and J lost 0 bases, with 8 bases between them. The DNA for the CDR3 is TGCGCCAGCAGCCTGACAGTCTCTGGAAACACCATATATTTT. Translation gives CASSLTVSGNTIYF.

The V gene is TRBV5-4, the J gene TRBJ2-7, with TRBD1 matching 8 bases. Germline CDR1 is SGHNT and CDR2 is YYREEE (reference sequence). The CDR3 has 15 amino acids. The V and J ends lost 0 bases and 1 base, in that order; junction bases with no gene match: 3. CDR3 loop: CASSLETGVSYEQYF. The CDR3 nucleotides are TGTGCCAGCAGCTTGGAGACAGGGGTTTCCTACGAGCAGTACTTC. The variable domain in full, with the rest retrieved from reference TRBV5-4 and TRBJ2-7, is ETGVTQSPTHLIKTRGQQVTLRCSSQSGHNTVSWYQQALGQGPQFIFQYYREEENGRGNFPPRFSGLQFPNYSSELNVNALELDDSALYLCASSLETGVSYEQYFGPGTRLTVT.

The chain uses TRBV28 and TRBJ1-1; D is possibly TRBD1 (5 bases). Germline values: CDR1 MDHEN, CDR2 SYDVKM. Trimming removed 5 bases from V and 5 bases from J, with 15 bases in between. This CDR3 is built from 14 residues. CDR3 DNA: TGTGCCAGCAGTCTGGGGGAGAGGGGTACTGAAGCTTTCTTT. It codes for CASSLGERGTEAFF.

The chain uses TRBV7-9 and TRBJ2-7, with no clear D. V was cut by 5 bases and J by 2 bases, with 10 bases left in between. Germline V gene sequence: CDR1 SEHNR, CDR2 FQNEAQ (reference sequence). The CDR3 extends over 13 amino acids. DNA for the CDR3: TGTGCCAGCAGCCCTGCCAAGGCCTACGAGCAGTACTTC. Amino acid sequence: CASSPAKAYEQYF.

CDR3 in amino acids: CASSPSGTGFYGYTF. The CDR3 bases are TGTGCCAGCAGCCCCTCCGGGACAGGGTTTTATGGCTACACCTTC. This chain uses TRBV28 with TRBJ1-2; TRBD1 matches 9 bases. The CDR3 runs to 15 residues. V shed 6 bases and J 5 bases; nucleotides not matched to a gene: 10. Germline V CDR1 and CDR2: MDHEN, SYDVKM.

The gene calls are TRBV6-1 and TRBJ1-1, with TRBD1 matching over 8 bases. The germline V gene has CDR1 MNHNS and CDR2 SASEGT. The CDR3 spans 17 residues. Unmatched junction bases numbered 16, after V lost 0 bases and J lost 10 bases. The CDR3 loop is CASSEANGRTGFERAFF. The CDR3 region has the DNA TGTGCCAGCAGTGAAGCGAATGGAAGGACAGGGTTCGAACGAGCTTTCTTT.

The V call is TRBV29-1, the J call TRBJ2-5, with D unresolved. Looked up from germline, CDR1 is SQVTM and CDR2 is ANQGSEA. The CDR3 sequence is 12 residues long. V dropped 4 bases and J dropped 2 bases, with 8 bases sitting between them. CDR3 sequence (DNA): TGCAGCGTTGTAGGCGTGCAAGAGACCCAGTACTTC. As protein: CSVVGVQETQYF.

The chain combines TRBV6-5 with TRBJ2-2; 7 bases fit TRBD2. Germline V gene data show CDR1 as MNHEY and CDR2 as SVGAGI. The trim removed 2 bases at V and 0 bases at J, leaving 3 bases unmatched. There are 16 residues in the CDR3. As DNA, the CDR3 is TGTGCCAGCAGTTACAGGGCGGGAGCGAACACCGGGGAGCTGTTTTTT. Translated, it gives CASSYRAGANTGELFF.

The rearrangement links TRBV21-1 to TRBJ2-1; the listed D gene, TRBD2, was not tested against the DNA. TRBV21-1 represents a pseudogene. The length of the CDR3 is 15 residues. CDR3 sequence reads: CASIIAGEGDNEQFF. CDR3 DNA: TGTGCCAGCATCATAGCGGGAGAAGGCGACAATGAGCAGTTCTTC.

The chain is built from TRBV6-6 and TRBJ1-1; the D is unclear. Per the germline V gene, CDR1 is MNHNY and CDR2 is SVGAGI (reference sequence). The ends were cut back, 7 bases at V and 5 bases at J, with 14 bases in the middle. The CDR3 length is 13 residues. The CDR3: CASTLGRGTEAFF. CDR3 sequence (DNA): TGTGCCAGCACCCTAGGGCGCGGTACTGAAGCTTTCTTT.

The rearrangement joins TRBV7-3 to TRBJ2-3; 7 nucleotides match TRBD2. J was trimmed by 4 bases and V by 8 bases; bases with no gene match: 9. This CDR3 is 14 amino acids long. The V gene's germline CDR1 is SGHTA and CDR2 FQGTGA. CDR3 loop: CASGSGGEPDTQYF. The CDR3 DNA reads TGTGCCAGCGGGTCGGGAGGTGAGCCAGATACGCAGTATTTT.